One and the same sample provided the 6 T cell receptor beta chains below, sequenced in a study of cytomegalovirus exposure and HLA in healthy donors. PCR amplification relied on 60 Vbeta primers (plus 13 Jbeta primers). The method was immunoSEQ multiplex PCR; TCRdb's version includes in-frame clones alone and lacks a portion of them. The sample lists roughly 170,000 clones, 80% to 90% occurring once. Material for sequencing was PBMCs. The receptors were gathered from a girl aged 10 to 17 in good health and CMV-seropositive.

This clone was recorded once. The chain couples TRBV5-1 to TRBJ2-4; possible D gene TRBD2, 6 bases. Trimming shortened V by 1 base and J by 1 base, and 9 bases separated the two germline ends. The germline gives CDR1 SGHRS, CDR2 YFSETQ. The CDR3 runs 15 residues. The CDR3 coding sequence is TGCGCCAGCAGCTTGAATGGGGGGGCCAAAAACATTCAGTACTTC. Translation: CASSLNGGAKNIQYF.

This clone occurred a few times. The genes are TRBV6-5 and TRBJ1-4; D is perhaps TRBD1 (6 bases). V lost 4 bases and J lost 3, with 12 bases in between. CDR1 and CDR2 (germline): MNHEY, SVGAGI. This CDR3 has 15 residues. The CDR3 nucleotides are TGTGCCAGCAGTTGGAACAGGGACCCTAATGAAAAACTGTTTTTT. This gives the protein CASSWNRDPNEKLFF.

In DNA form, the CDR3 reads TGTGCCAGCAGCGTAGAAGTAACTAGCGGGGGGGTCACGAAGCAGTTCTTC. It specifies CASSVEVTSGGVTKQFF. The chain uses TRBV9 and TRBJ2-1; 13 bases fit TRBD2. Trimming at V came to 0 bases and at J to 11 bases, leaving 11 bases not matched to a gene. The CDR3 spans 17 residues. CDR1 SGDLS and CDR2 YYNGEE come from the germline V gene.

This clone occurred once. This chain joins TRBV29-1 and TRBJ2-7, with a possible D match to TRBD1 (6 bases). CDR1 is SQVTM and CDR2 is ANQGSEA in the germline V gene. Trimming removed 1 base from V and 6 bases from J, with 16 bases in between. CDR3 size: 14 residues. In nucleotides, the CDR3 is TGCAGCGTTGAAGTCCTGCCAGGGGCTAGCGAGCAGTACTTC. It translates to CSVEVLPGASEQYF.

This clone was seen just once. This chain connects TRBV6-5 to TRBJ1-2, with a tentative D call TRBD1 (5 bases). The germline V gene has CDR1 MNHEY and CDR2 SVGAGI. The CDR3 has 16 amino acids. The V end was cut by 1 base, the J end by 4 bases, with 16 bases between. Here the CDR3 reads CASSYFGGGEGYGYTF. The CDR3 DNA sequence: TGTGCCAGCAGTTACTTTGGGGGGGGAGAGGGCTATGGCTACACCTTC.

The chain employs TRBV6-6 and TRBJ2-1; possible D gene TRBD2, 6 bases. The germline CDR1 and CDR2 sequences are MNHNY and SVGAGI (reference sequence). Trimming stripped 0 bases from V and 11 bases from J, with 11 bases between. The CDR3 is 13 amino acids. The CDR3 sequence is CASSYSHGGKQFF. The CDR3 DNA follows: TGTGCCAGCAGTTACTCCCACGGAGGGAAGCAGTTCTTC.